This TCR beta chain was retrieved from a study of T cell responses to AZD1222 COVID-19 vaccine. General study points: No day 14 peak samples; only post-peak repertoires were characterized. An increase in Spike-specific TCR breadth and depth was observed after two AZD1222 doses. Unmutated regions of variants are reportedly targeted by nearly half of spike-specific TCRs.

As to this clone: The antigen is not known.

There are 13 residues in the CDR3. Looked up from germline, CDR1 is SGHNT and CDR2 is YENEEA. The V end lost 6 bases, the J end lost 8 bases, and 13 bases lay between the germline ends. Sequenced by immunoSEQ multiplex PCR; TCRdb stores in-frame clones only, minus some. The table shows tens of thousands of clones, with 89% occurring only once. Pooling was applied to second doses at about 4 or about 12 weeks. The clonotype comes from an adult who received the AZD1222 COVID-19 vaccine. The chain has TRBV11-3 and TRBJ1-4; D gene unclear. The material sequenced was peripheral blood, taken 28 days after the second AZD1222 dose. CDR3 protein: CASRSGSAEKLFF. The CDR3 bases are TGTGCCAGCAGAAGTGGCTCGGCAGAAAAACTGTTTTTT.